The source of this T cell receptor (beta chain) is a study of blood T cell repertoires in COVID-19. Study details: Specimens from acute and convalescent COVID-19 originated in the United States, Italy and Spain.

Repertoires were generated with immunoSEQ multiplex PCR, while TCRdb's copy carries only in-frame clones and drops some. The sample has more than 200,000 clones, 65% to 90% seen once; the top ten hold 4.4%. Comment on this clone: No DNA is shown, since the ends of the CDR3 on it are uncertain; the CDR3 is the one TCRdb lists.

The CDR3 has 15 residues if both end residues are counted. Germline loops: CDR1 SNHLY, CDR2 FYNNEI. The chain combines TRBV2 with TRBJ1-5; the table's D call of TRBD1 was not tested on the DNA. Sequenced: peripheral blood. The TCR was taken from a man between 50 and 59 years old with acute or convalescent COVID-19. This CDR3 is CASILDRTDNQPQHF.